This T cell receptor beta chain was captured by sequencing in a study of CD8+ T cells in alopecia areata. Study summary: Treated patients received oral tofacitinib, 5 to 10 mg twice daily. The study, taken as a whole, reports: One nonresponder leaves baseline CD8+ expansion's link to response uncertain.

Following RNA extraction, reverse transcription yielded cDNA that acted as the sequencing template. Assay used: immunoSEQ multiplex PCR; TCRdb lists only in-frame clones, some missing. The sample consists of 150,000 to 200,000 clones, about 60% of them appearing once. This clone was observed once. Its cognate antigen is unknown. The CDR3 spans 19 residues. Trimming removed 1 base from V and 8 bases from J; junction bases left unmatched: 22. Per germline, CDR1 SGDLS and CDR2 YYNGEE. Stated treatment: oral pan-JAK inhibitor, 5-10 mg twice daily. Lesional scalp punch biopsies and peripheral blood came from alopecia areata patients.

The sample was CD8+ T cells sorted from blood, taken at week 24, from a patient treated with tofacitinib. The chain joins TRBV9 to TRBJ1-2; 8 bases map to TRBD1. The sequence derives from a human donor with alopecia areata. In DNA, the CDR3 is TGTGCCAGCAGCGTACCCCAGCCTGGGACAGGCACCCTTAGCCAGGGCTACACCTTC. Its protein product is CASSVPQPGTGTLSQGYTF.